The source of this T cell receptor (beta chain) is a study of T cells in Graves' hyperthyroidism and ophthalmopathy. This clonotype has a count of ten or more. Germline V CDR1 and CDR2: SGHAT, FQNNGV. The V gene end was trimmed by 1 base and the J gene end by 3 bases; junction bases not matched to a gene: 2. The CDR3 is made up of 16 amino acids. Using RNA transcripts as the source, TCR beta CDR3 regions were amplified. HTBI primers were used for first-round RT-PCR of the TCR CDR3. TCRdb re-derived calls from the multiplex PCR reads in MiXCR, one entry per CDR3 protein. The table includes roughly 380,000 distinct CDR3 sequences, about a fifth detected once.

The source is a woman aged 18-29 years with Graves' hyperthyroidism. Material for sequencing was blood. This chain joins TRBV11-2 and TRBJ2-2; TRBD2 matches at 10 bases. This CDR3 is CASSLALAGDTGELFF. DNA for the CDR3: TGTGCCAGCAGCTTAGCTCTAGCGGGGGACACCGGGGAGCTGTTTTTT.